This T cell receptor beta chain originates from a study of beta chain features in type 1 diabetes. Germline CDR1 is SGHTA and CDR2 is FQGTGA. The CDR3 runs to 15 residues. Trimming cost V 5 bases and J 5 bases, with 17 bases left between them. This clone was picked up a small number of times. Of the isolated RNA, all was reverse transcribed, and so the sequenced material was expressed TCRB transcripts. Clones were read by immunoSEQ multiplex PCR, and TCRdb kept only the in-frame ones, dropping some. The repertoire holds around 300,000 clones, with 8% as singletons. The chain joins TRBV7-3 to TRBJ2-3; D is perhaps TRBD1 or TRBD2 (5 bases each). Specimen: central memory CD4+ T cells from blood. This TCR was sampled from a woman between 18 and 29 years old in good health. The CDR3 loop reads CASSDKLGTGDTQYF. For the CDR3, the DNA is TGTGCCAGCAGCGATAAGCTGGGGACCGGAGATACGCAGTATTTT.